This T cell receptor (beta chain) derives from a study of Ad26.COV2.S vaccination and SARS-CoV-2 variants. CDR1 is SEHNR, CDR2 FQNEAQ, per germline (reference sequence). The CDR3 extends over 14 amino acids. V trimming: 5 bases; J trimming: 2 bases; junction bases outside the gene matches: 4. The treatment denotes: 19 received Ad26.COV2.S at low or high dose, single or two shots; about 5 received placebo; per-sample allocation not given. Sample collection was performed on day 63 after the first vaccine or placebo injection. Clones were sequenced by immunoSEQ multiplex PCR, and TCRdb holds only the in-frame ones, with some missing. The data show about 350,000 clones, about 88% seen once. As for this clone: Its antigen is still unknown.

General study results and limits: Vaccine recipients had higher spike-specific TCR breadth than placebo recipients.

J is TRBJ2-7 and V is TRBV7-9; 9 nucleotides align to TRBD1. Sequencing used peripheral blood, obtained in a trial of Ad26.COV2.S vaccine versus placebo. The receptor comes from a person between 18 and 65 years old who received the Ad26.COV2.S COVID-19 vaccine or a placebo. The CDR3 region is CASSIRDRAYEQYF. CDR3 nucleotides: TGTGCCAGCAGCATCCGGGACAGGGCCTACGAGCAGTACTTC. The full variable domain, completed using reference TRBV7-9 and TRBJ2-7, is DTGVSQNPRHKITKRGQNVTFRCDPISEHNRLYWYRQTLGQGPEFLTYFQNEAQLEKSRLLSDRFSAERPKGSFSTLEIQRTEQGDSAMYLCASSIRDRAYEQYFGPGTRLTVT.